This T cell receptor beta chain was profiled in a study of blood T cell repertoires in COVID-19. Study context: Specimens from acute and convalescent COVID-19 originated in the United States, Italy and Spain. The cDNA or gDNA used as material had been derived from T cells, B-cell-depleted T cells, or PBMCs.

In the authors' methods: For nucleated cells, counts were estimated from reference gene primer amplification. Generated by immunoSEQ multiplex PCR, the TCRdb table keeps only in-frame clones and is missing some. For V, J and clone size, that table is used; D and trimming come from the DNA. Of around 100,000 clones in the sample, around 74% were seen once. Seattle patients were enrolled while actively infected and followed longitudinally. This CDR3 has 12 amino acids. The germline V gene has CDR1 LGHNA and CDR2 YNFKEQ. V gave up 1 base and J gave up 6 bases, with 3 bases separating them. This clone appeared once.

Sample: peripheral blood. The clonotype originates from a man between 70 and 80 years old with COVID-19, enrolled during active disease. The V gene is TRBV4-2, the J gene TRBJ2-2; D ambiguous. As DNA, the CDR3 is TGTGCCAGCAGCCAAGTAGCCGGGGAGCTGTTTTTT. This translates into CASSQVAGELFF.